The 8 T cell receptor beta chains below were found in one sample sequenced in a study of T cells in localized non-small cell lung cancer. Assay used: immunoSEQ multiplex PCR; TCRdb lists only in-frame clones, some missing. Of 20,000 to 25,000 clones listed, roughly nine tenths are singletons. The material was peripheral blood, obtained before any cancer treatment. The receptors derive from a woman aged 35-75 years with stage I lung adenocarcinoma.

V and J are TRBV9 and TRBJ1-2, with TRBD1 identical over 7 bases. This CDR3 contains 13 residues. Germline V gene sequence: CDR1 SGDLS, CDR2 YYNGEE. V shed 3 bases and J 8 bases; nucleotides not matched to a gene: 7. The CDR3 spells CASSGGRGQGYTF. The CDR3 DNA follows: TGTGCCAGCAGCGGGGGAAGGGGGCAAGGCTACACCTTC.

The chain uses TRBV4-2 and TRBJ2-5; 7 bases are shared with TRBD1. V trimming: 0 bases; J trimming: 4 bases; junction bases outside the gene matches: 2. The CDR3 loop spans 14 amino acids. Germline CDR1 reads LGHNA; CDR2 reads YNFKEQ. The CDR3 spells CASSQDYRGETQYF. CDR3 DNA sequence: TGTGCCAGCAGCCAAGATTACAGGGGAGAGACCCAGTACTTC.

V usage is TRBV7-2 and J usage is TRBJ2-1; 7 positions match TRBD2. The CDR3 covers 13 residues. Germline lookup yields CDR1 SGHTA and CDR2 FQGNSA. V gave up 5 bases and J gave up 4 bases; unmatched junction bases: 2. The CDR3 region is CASSAGVYNEQFF. CDR3 nucleotides: TGTGCCAGCAGCGCGGGAGTATACAATGAGCAGTTCTTC.

V and J are TRBV6-1 and TRBJ1-2; 8 nucleotides align to TRBD1. Germline values: CDR1 MNHNS, CDR2 SASEGT. The J segment lost 6 bases and the V segment lost 2 bases, leaving 8 bases of the junction unmatched. This CDR3 has 15 residues. CDR3 sequence reads: CASSETPGQGNGYTF. The CDR3 DNA is TGTGCCAGCAGTGAAACCCCCGGACAGGGTAATGGCTACACCTTC.

The chain has TRBV7-8 and TRBJ2-7; the D gene is possibly TRBD2 (6 bases). Germline values: CDR1 SGHVS, CDR2 FQNEAQ. This CDR3 is 12 amino acids long. V lost 5 bases and J lost 6, with 11 bases in between. CDR3: CASSPIAVEQYF. The DNA for the CDR3 is TGTGCCAGCAGCCCGATAGCGGTCGAGCAGTACTTC.

A single count supports this clone. This chain links TRBV4-3 with TRBJ1-6, with D perhaps TRBD1 (5 bases). The germline V and J ends were trimmed by 0 bases and 4 bases, with 10 bases remaining between them. Germline V lookup: CDR1 LGHNA, CDR2 YSLEER. This CDR3 is built from 16 residues. The CDR3 DNA reads TGCGCCAGCAGCCAAGACACAGGTCAATATAATTCACCCCTCCACTTT. Translated, it gives CASSQDTGQYNSPLHF.

The DNA for the CDR3 is TGTGCCAGCAGCTTTTCCGAGGGCACTGAAGCTTTCTTT. Amino acid sequence: CASSFSEGTEAFF. V usage is TRBV7-3 and J usage is TRBJ1-1; D gene ambiguous. CDR1 SGHTA and CDR2 FQGTGA come from the germline V gene. CDR3 size: 13 residues. V lost 3 bases to trimming and J lost 4 bases, with 9 bases between them.

This chain joins TRBV5-1 and TRBJ1-2; 9 bases fit TRBD1. Trimming cost V 4 bases and J 8 bases; bases outside gene matches: 6. The CDR3 has 13 amino acids. CDR1 and CDR2 from the germline V gene are SGHRS and YFSETQ. The DNA for the CDR3 is TGCGCCAGCAGCATACAGGGGGCGGAGGGCTACACCTTC. This encodes CASSIQGAEGYTF.